The 24 T cell receptor beta chains below were found in one sample sequenced in a study of T cells in Graves' hyperthyroidism and ophthalmopathy. Researchers took RNA transcripts and amplified the TCR beta CDR3 regions from them. When the TCR CDR3 underwent first-round RT-PCR, the HTBI primer set was used. TCRdb processed the multiplex PCR reads anew with MiXCR; each CDR3 protein has one entry. The data contain more than 300,000 distinct CDR3 sequences, roughly 14% of them singletons. Sequencing used blood. The receptors shown here come from a woman in her sixties with Graves' hyperthyroidism.

This chain links TRBV19 with TRBJ1-1; 11 bases match TRBD1. The CDR3 is 18 residues long. CDR1 is LNHDA, CDR2 SQIVND, per germline (reference sequence). The J segment lost 0 bases and the V segment lost 7 bases, leaving 13 bases of the junction unmatched. The CDR3 reads CASNRGRDRGGMNTEAFF. The CDR3 nucleotides are TGTGCCAGTAACCGAGGGCGGGACAGGGGGGGAATGAACACTGAAGCTTTCTTT.

Worth noting for this clonotype: A much larger clonotype is one base distant, so this may be a read error. The rearrangement uses TRBV13 and TRBJ1-2; the D is unclear. The CDR3 runs to 13 residues. Germline CDR1 reads PRHDT; CDR2 reads FYEKMQ (reference sequence). Trimming took off 5 bases at V and 6 bases at J, with 13 bases between the two ends. The CDR3 DNA follows: TGTGCCAGCAGCAGGCCAAACAAAAATGGCTACACCTTC. Translation gives CASSRPNKNGYTF.

The table lists this clonotype with many counts. The chain combines TRBV12-3 or TRBV12-4 with TRBJ2-5; possible D gene TRBD1, 5 bases. V lost 3 bases and J 7 bases, leaving 12 bases between the germline ends. The CDR3 contains 13 residues. The CDR3 region is CASSFQGLGTQYF. In nucleotides, the CDR3 is TGTGCCAGCAGTTTCCAGGGCTTAGGGACCCAGTACTTC.

There are many counts of this clonotype. The rearrangement joins TRBV11-2 to TRBJ2-1; 13 bases line up with TRBD2. The ends lost 5 bases at V and 4 bases at J; junction bases unmatched: 8. Germline values: CDR1 SGHAT, CDR2 FQNNGV. CDR3 length equals 17 residues. CDR3 sequence reads: CASSTTSGRAKYNEQFF. DNA for the CDR3: TGTGCCAGCAGCACCACTAGCGGGAGGGCCAAGTACAATGAGCAGTTCTTC.

This clonotype was detected ten times or more. This chain uses TRBV27 with TRBJ2-1, with D perhaps TRBD1 or TRBD2 (5 bases each). The V and J ends lost 6 bases and 8 bases respectively, with 11 bases between them. The germline V gene has CDR1 MNHEY and CDR2 SMNVEV (reference sequence). This CDR3 spans 12 amino acids. CDR3 sequence reads: CASSIRGHEQFF. CDR3 sequence (DNA): TGTGCCAGCAGCATCCGGGGACATGAGCAGTTCTTC.

The V gene is TRBV7-2, the J gene TRBJ1-5; TRBD1 is a possible D gene (5 bases). V lost 5 bases and J lost 0, with 8 bases in between. CDR1 and CDR2 from the germline V gene are SGHTA and FQGNSA. The CDR3 is made up of 14 amino acids. The CDR3 DNA follows: TGTGCCAGCAGCAGGGGACTTAGCAATCAGCCCCAGCATTTT. Its protein is CASSRGLSNQPQHF.

This clonotype was seen only a few times. The chain has TRBV7-9 and TRBJ2-6; D unresolved. CDR3 length equals 12 residues. Trimming took 5 bases from V and 4 from J, leaving 3 bases between them. Germline CDR1 SEHNR, CDR2 FQNEAQ (reference sequence). CDR3 DNA sequence: TGTGCCAGCAGCCCCGGGGCCAACGTCCTGACTTTC. Protein product: CASSPGANVLTF.

This clonotype was recorded many times. The V gene is TRBV6-1, the J gene TRBJ2-1; D is ambiguous. V was pared by 7 bases and J by 4 bases, with 11 bases between. CDR3 size: 13 residues. Germline CDR1 is MNHNS and CDR2 is SASEGT. CDR3 amino acids: CASTPGGYNEQFF. For the CDR3, the DNA is TGTGCCAGCACCCCAGGTGGATACAATGAGCAGTTCTTC.

The sample holds many counts of this clonotype. This chain connects TRBV2 to TRBJ2-2, with 11 bases fitting TRBD2. The CDR3 spans 15 residues. V lost 7 bases and J lost 5; bases outside the gene matches: 6. Germline CDR1 and CDR2: SNHLY and FYNNEI. CDR3 region: CASTTSGTGTGELFF. In DNA, the CDR3 is TGTGCCAGCACGACTAGCGGGACAGGGACCGGGGAGCTGTTTTTT.

This clonotype was observed a handful of times. This chain joins TRBV12-3 or TRBV12-4 and TRBJ1-1; D not certain. CDR3 length: 14 residues. V gave up 3 bases and J gave up 0 bases, with 8 bases separating them. The CDR3 nucleotides are TGTGCCAGCAGTTTTTACGGCATGAACACTGAAGCTTTCTTT. This translates into CASSFYGMNTEAFF.

The chain employs TRBV6-2 or TRBV6-3 and TRBJ2-1; D unresolved. The CDR3 has 14 amino acids. From germline, CDR1 is MNHEY and CDR2 SVGEGT. With 0 bases removed from V and 6 bases from J, the gap between germline ends came to 9 bases. The CDR3 DNA sequence: TGTGCCAGCAGTTACTCCCTTAGTAGCAATGAGCAGTTCTTC. Translated: CASSYSLSSNEQFF.

This clonotype showed up just once. The chain employs TRBV5-4 and TRBJ2-1; D remains ambiguous. This CDR3 contains 15 residues. Germline V lookup: CDR1 SGHNT, CDR2 YYREEE (reference sequence). V shed 0 bases and J shed 10 bases, with 17 bases lying between them. The DNA of the CDR3 is TGTGCCAGCAGCTTGGCCGCGTTGGGGAACTACGAGCAGTTCTTC. This translates into CASSLAALGNYEQFF. Complete variable domain (other parts from reference TRBV5-4 and TRBJ2-1): ETGVTQSPTHLIKTRGQQVTLRCSSQSGHNTVSWYQQALGQGPQFIFQYYREEENGRGNFPPRFSGLQFPNYSSELNVNALELDDSALYLCASSLAALGNYEQFFGPGTRLTVL.

This clonotype was counted only a few times. This chain uses TRBV5-1 with TRBJ2-1; the D is unclear. CDR3 size: 14 residues. Per germline, CDR1 SGHRS and CDR2 YFSETQ. The V end was cut by 1 base, the J end by 0 bases, with 5 bases between. The CDR3 is CASSLPSSYNEQFF. The CDR3 DNA is TGCGCCAGCAGCTTGCCGAGCTCCTACAATGAGCAGTTCTTC.

This clonotype was observed a handful of times. CDR3 protein: CAAQGQGGTEAFF. CDR3 bases: TGTGCCGCCCAGGGACAGGGCGGCACTGAAGCTTTCTTT. This chain connects TRBV10-3 to TRBJ1-1, with TRBD1 identical over 9 bases. The germline CDR1 and CDR2 sequences are ENHRY and SYGVKD. V lost 11 bases and J lost 4; bases outside the gene matches: 8. The CDR3 spans 13 residues.

This clonotype was seen more than once but under ten times. V and J are TRBV24-1 and TRBJ2-2; TRBD2 agrees at 14 bases. The CDR3 runs 18 residues. Germline V CDR1 and CDR2: KGHDR, SFDVKD. With 3 bases clipped from V and 5 bases from J, the junction kept 7 bases outside the gene matches. Here the CDR3 reads CATSDRKGTSGSTGELFF. The CDR3 region has the DNA TGTGCCACCAGTGATCGTAAGGGGACTAGCGGGAGTACCGGGGAGCTGTTTTTT.

This clonotype was detected many times. This chain uses TRBV20-1 with TRBJ2-3; 8 bases are a match to TRBD2. The CDR3 extends over 14 amino acids. Germline trimming cut 4 bases from V and 8 bases from J; bases unmatched to any gene: 11. CDR1 and CDR2 from the germline V gene are DFQATT and SNEGSKA (reference sequence). Here the CDR3 reads CSAKLAEPSATQYF. CDR3 nucleotide sequence: TGCAGTGCTAAACTAGCGGAGCCTTCTGCTACGCAGTATTTT.

The chain has TRBV5-6 and TRBJ1-1; D is perhaps TRBD1 (5 bases). This CDR3 spans 16 amino acids. In germline, CDR1 is SGHDT, CDR2 YYEEEE. V gave up 1 base and J gave up 4 bases, with 17 bases separating them. The CDR3, as DNA: TGTGCCAGCAGCTTGAGATGGGGCCCGGGGGGCACTGAAGCTTTCTTT. Its protein is CASSLRWGPGGTEAFF.

The rearrangement links TRBV18 to TRBJ1-5, with unresolved D. Germline V gene lookup returns CDR1 KGHSH and CDR2 LQKENI. The length of the CDR3 is 16 residues. V dropped 2 bases and J dropped 2 bases, with 13 bases sitting between them. DNA of the CDR3: TGTGCCAGCTCACCAGTCGGAGGGAACGGCAATCAGCCCCAGCATTTT. The encoded protein is CASSPVGGNGNQPQHF.

This clonotype appeared a few times. The chain couples TRBV6-1 to TRBJ2-7; D is possibly TRBD1 (6 bases). Trimming cost V 5 bases and J 5 bases, with 16 bases left between them. The CDR3 is 14 residues long. Germline V gene sequence: CDR1 MNHNS, CDR2 SASEGT. The CDR3 DNA sequence: TGTGCCAGCAGTAGGTGGGGCAGGGGCCACGAGCAGTACTTC. Translation gives CASSRWGRGHEQYF.

This clonotype was counted only a few times. The chain employs TRBV4-2 and TRBJ2-3; TRBD1 aligns across 7 bases. Trimming removed 1 base from V and 2 bases from J; junction bases left unmatched: 12. CDR3 length equals 18 residues. Germline V gene lookup returns CDR1 LGHNA and CDR2 YNFKEQ. CDR3 bases: TGTGCCAGCAGCCAAGCAGCCCGACAGGGAAGCCTCACAGATACGCAGTATTTT. Protein sequence: CASSQAARQGSLTDTQYF.

This clonotype came up many times. The genes are TRBV11-3 and TRBJ1-2; D unresolved. Germline V gene lookup returns CDR1 SGHNT and CDR2 YENEEA. With 3 bases removed from V and 2 bases from J, the gap between germline ends came to 7 bases. The CDR3 has 13 residues. The CDR3 here is CASSFQENYGYTF. CDR3 nucleotides: TGTGCCAGCAGCTTTCAGGAGAACTATGGCTACACCTTC.

This clonotype was seen a handful of times. The chain joins TRBV7-9 to TRBJ2-2, with D tentatively TRBD1 or TRBD2 (6 bases each). From germline, CDR1 is SEHNR and CDR2 FQNEAQ (reference sequence). The CDR3 covers 15 residues. The V and J ends lost 4 bases and 4 bases respectively, with 13 bases between them. The CDR3 spells CASSSGAGATGELFF. As DNA, the CDR3 is TGTGCCAGCAGCTCGGGGGCAGGGGCCACCGGGGAGCTGTTTTTT.

This clonotype is a singleton in its sample. The chain uses TRBV10-2 and TRBJ1-6; 10 bases agree with TRBD1. This CDR3 is built from 15 residues. V lost 3 bases to trimming and J lost 10 bases; unmatched junction nucleotides: 6. CDR1 and CDR2 (germline): WSHSY, SAAADI. In DNA, the CDR3 is TGCGCCAGCAGTGATTGGGGACAGGGGACGTCACCCCTCCACTTT. This sequence encodes CASSDWGQGTSPLHF.

This clonotype was seen ten or more times. The chain combines TRBV19 with TRBJ1-1; 7 nucleotides line up with TRBD1. V gave up 4 bases and J gave up 1 base; unmatched junction bases: 6. Germline CDR1 LNHDA, CDR2 SQIVND (reference sequence). CDR3 length equals 15 residues. CDR3 in DNA: TGTGCCAGTAGTACAGACAGGGTTGGGAACACTGAAGCTTTCTTT. Translation gives CASSTDRVGNTEAFF.